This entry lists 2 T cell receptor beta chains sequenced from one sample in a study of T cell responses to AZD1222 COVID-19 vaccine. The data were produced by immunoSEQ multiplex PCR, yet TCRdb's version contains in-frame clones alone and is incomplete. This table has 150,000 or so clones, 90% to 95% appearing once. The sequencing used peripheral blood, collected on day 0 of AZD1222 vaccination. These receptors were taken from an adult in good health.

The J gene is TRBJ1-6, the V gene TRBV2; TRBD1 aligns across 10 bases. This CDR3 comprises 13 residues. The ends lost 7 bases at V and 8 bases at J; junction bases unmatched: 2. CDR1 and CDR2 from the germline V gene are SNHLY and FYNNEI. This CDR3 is CASIGQGDSPLHF. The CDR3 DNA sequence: TGTGCCAGCATCGGACAGGGGGATTCACCCCTCCACTTT.

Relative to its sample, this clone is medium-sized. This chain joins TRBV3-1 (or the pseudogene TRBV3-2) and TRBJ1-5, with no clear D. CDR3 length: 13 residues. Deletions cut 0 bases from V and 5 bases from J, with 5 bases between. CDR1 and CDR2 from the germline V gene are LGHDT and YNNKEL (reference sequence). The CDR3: CASSQDRHQPQHF. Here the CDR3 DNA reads TGTGCCAGCAGCCAAGACAGACATCAGCCCCAGCATTTT.